This entry lists 9 T cell receptor beta chains sequenced from one sample in a study of blood T cell repertoires in COVID-19 (dated by TCRdb to 2018 to 2020). Library method: the immunoSEQ multiplex PCR assay. Here the immuneACCESS table is served through TCRdb, limited to in-frame sequences with V and J called. Missing clones are a known gap in these copies; in checked studies unresolved V genes cover under half, and the rest lacks a known reason. The sample table records 300,000 to 350,000 clones; 85% to 90% of these occur just once. The top ten hold roughly 1% of the sample. The sequenced sample consisted of peripheral blood. These receptors were collected from a woman in her thirties or forties with COVID-19, enrolled during active disease.

This clone was picked up one time. The chain joins TRBV30 to TRBJ1-5; no clear D. With 0 bases removed from V and 7 bases from J, the gap between germline ends came to 10 bases. Germline-derived CDR1 and CDR2 are GTSNPN and SVGIG (reference sequence). The CDR3 has 13 residues. CDR3 loop: CAWSVLSGQPQHF. In DNA, the CDR3 is TGTGCCTGGAGTGTACTAAGTGGGCAGCCCCAGCATTTT.

This chain connects TRBV5-1 to TRBJ2-7; 9 bases map to TRBD1. Germline V gene sequence: CDR1 SGHRS, CDR2 YFSETQ. The V gene end was trimmed by 0 bases and the J gene end by 3 bases; junction bases not matched to a gene: 7. This CDR3 has 16 residues. The CDR3 region has the DNA TGCGCCAGCAGCTTGGTCACAGGGGGCCGCGGCTACGAGCAGTACTTC. Its translation: CASSLVTGGRGYEQYF.

The rearrangement uses TRBV28 and TRBJ1-1; TRBD1 agrees at 10 bases. Germline V gene lookup returns CDR1 MDHEN and CDR2 SYDVKM. The V gene end was trimmed by 6 bases and the J gene end by 2 bases; junction bases not matched to a gene: 3. The CDR3 runs 14 residues. The CDR3 protein is CASSRQGANTEAFF. CDR3 coding DNA: TGTGCCAGCAGCCGACAGGGGGCTAACACTGAAGCTTTCTTT.

The genes are TRBV2 and TRBJ1-5, with D perhaps matching TRBD1 (6 bases). Looked up from germline, CDR1 is SNHLY and CDR2 is FYNNEI. Trimming removed 4 bases at V and 1 base at J, with 11 bases between. The CDR3 extends over 15 amino acids. This CDR3 is CASSAGGASNQPQHF. The CDR3 bases are TGTGCCAGCAGTGCGGGGGGCGCGAGCAATCAGCCCCAGCATTTT.

V usage is TRBV3-1 (or the pseudogene TRBV3-2) and J usage is TRBJ2-7; TRBD2 matches at 7 bases. This CDR3 comprises 16 residues. J was trimmed by 0 bases and V by 0 bases; bases with no gene match: 5. Per germline, CDR1 LGHDT and CDR2 YNNKEL (reference sequence). CDR3 DNA: TGTGCCAGCAGCCAAGATATGGGCGGGAGCTCCTACGAGCAGTACTTC. This encodes CASSQDMGGSSYEQYF.

The V call is TRBV5-1, the J call TRBJ2-2; the D gene is possibly TRBD2 (6 bases). The CDR3 is 16 residues long. Trimming took 4 bases from V and 5 from J, leaving 18 bases between them. Per germline, CDR1 SGHRS and CDR2 YFSETQ. DNA for the CDR3: TGCGCCAGCAGCGTCGGGACTCTAAAGGGAACCGGGGAGCTGTTTTTT. Residues: CASSVGTLKGTGELFF.

The chain combines TRBV12-3 or TRBV12-4 with TRBJ1-1; D is perhaps TRBD1 (5 bases). Trimming removed 6 bases from V and 4 bases from J, with 12 bases in between. This CDR3 is 13 amino acids long. The CDR3 region is CASRATGSTEAFF. The DNA of the CDR3 is TGTGCCAGCAGGGCTACAGGTAGCACTGAAGCTTTCTTT.

V and J are TRBV6-2 or TRBV6-3 and TRBJ1-5, with 8 bases that match TRBD1. Trimming cost V 5 bases and J 3 bases; bases outside gene matches: 9. The CDR3 totals 16 residues. Germline V gene data show CDR1 as MNHEY and CDR2 as SVGEGT. CDR3 amino acids: CASSAGTGLYNQPQHF. The CDR3 DNA is TGTGCCAGCAGTGCTGGGACAGGCCTTTACAATCAGCCCCAGCATTTT.

The chain recombines TRBV5-1 with TRBJ1-1; a possible D gene is TRBD1 (5 bases). This CDR3 region has 15 residues. Between the trimmed V and J ends, which lost 0 bases and 2 bases, there was a span of 11 bases. CDR1 and CDR2 from the germline V gene are SGHRS and YFSETQ. The CDR3 sequence is CASSLGSRGNTEAFF. DNA of the CDR3: TGCGCCAGCAGCTTGGGCAGTAGGGGTAACACTGAAGCTTTCTTT.